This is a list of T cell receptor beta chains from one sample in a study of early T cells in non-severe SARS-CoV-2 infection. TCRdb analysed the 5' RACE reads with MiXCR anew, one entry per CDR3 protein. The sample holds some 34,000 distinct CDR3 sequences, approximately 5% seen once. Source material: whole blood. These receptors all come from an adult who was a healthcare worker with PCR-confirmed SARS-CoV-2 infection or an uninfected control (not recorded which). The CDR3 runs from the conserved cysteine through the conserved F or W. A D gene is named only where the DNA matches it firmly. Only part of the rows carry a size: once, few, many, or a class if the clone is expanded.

cdr3_nt: TGCGCCAGCAGCCCCACCGGGCTTGACACCGGGGAGCTGTTTTTT
cdr3_aa: CASSPTGLDTGELFF
d_call: -
v_call: TRBV10-1
j_call: TRBJ2-2
clone_size: -

cdr3_nt: TGTGCCAGCAGTCGAAACAGGGGAAGCACAGATACGCAGTATTTT
cdr3_aa: CASSRNRGSTDTQYF
d_call: TRBD1
v_call: TRBV12-3/TRBV12-4
j_call: TRBJ2-3
clone_size: many

cdr3_nt: TGTGCCAGCAGCTCCGATCAGGGGGCCTCTGGAAACACCATATATTTT
cdr3_aa: CASSSDQGASGNTIYF
d_call: TRBD1
v_call: TRBV7-9
j_call: TRBJ1-3
clone_size: few

cdr3_nt: TGCGCCAGCAGCCAAGATGCGAGGACTAGAACCGGGGAGCTGTTTTTT
cdr3_aa: CASSQDARTRTGELFF
d_call: TRBD2
v_call: TRBV4-3
j_call: TRBJ2-2
clone_size: many

cdr3_nt: TGTGCCAGCAGCTTAGTTTGGGGAGAAACTGAAGCTTTCTTT
cdr3_aa: CASSLVWGETEAFF
d_call: -
v_call: TRBV7-9
j_call: TRBJ1-1
clone_size: -

cdr3_nt: TGTGCCAGCAGTTTCAGAGACTGGCTAGCGGGGGGCAATACCTACAATGAGCAGTTCTTC
cdr3_aa: CASSFRDWLAGGNTYNEQFF
d_call: TRBD2
v_call: TRBV12-3/TRBV12-4
j_call: TRBJ2-1
clone_size: few

cdr3_nt: TGTGCCAGCAGTCGTACCCCGGGACTAGCGGGGGCTACGGCCACAGATACGCAGTATTTT
cdr3_aa: CASSRTPGLAGATATDTQYF
d_call: TRBD2
v_call: TRBV6-5
j_call: TRBJ2-3
clone_size: many

cdr3_nt: TGTGCCAGTAGTATAACTAGCGGGGGGTACTCCTACAATGAGCAGTTCTTC
cdr3_aa: CASSITSGGYSYNEQFF
d_call: TRBD2
v_call: TRBV19
j_call: TRBJ2-1
clone_size: few

cdr3_nt: TGTGCCTGGAGTGTACGGTGGGGTGGAGATACGCAGTATTTT
cdr3_aa: CAWSVRWGGDTQYF
d_call: -
v_call: TRBV30
j_call: TRBJ2-3
clone_size: -

cdr3_nt: TGCGCCAGCAGCTTTGTAGCGGGGGGCCGCCAAAACATTCAGTACTTC
cdr3_aa: CASSFVAGGRQNIQYF
d_call: TRBD2
v_call: TRBV5-1
j_call: TRBJ2-4
clone_size: -

cdr3_nt: TGCGCCAGCAGCCAAGGACAGGGGTACAATGAGCAGTTCTTC
cdr3_aa: CASSQGQGYNEQFF
d_call: TRBD1
v_call: TRBV4-1
j_call: TRBJ2-1
clone_size: many

cdr3_nt: TGTGCCAGCAGTGCCCTCGGGGCGACCACTGAAGCTTTCTTT
cdr3_aa: CASSALGATTEAFF
d_call: -
v_call: TRBV12-3/TRBV12-4
j_call: TRBJ1-1
clone_size: many

cdr3_nt: TGTGCCAGTAGTTCCTCGCGGACAGGCCTACTTTACAATGAGCAGTTCTTC
cdr3_aa: CASSSSRTGLLYNEQFF
d_call: TRBD1
v_call: TRBV19
j_call: TRBJ2-1
clone_size: many

cdr3_nt: TGTGCCAGCAGCGAGCAGAGAACTGAAGCTTTCTTT
cdr3_aa: CASSEQRTEAFF
d_call: -
v_call: TRBV2
j_call: TRBJ1-1
clone_size: many

cdr3_nt: TGTGCCAGCAGCTTAGAGGTGGGTGGCGAGCAGTACTTC
cdr3_aa: CASSLEVGGEQYF
d_call: -
v_call: TRBV7-7
j_call: TRBJ2-7
clone_size: many

cdr3_nt: TGTGCCAGCACAGAAGGGGGAGGATCCAACTATGGCTACACCTTC
cdr3_aa: CASTEGGGSNYGYTF
d_call: -
v_call: TRBV2
j_call: TRBJ1-2
clone_size: many

cdr3_nt: TGTGCCAGCAGCTTAGAAGGAGGAAACACCGGGGAGCTGTTTTTT
cdr3_aa: CASSLEGGNTGELFF
d_call: -
v_call: TRBV13
j_call: TRBJ2-2
clone_size: few

cdr3_nt: TGCGCCAGCAGCTCGGGCCCCTATAATTCACCCCTCCACTTT
cdr3_aa: CASSSGPYNSPLHF
d_call: -
v_call: TRBV4-3
j_call: TRBJ1-6
clone_size: -

cdr3_nt: TGTGCCAGCAGCCAAGATAGGGTAGCGGGGGGGCGAGAGACCCAGTACTTC
cdr3_aa: CASSQDRVAGGRETQYF
d_call: TRBD2
v_call: TRBV3-1
j_call: TRBJ2-5
clone_size: many

cdr3_nt: TGTGCCAGCAGCCGTTCGAAGGGGGGGGGCACAGATACGCAGTATTTT
cdr3_aa: CASSRSKGGGTDTQYF
d_call: -
v_call: TRBV7-9
j_call: TRBJ2-3
clone_size: many

cdr3_nt: TGTGCCAGCTCAAGACAGTCCCCCAGGGGGACTAATGAAAAACTGTTTTTT
cdr3_aa: CASSRQSPRGTNEKLFF
d_call: TRBD1
v_call: TRBV2
j_call: TRBJ1-4
clone_size: many

cdr3_nt: TGTGCCAGCAGCTCCACCATGAACACTGAAGCTTTCTTT
cdr3_aa: CASSSTMNTEAFF
d_call: -
v_call: TRBV7-2
j_call: TRBJ1-1
clone_size: many

cdr3_nt: TGTGCCAGCAGCGTATGGGTATACAACAATGAGCAGTTCTTC
cdr3_aa: CASSVWVYNNEQFF
d_call: -
v_call: TRBV9
j_call: TRBJ2-1
clone_size: -